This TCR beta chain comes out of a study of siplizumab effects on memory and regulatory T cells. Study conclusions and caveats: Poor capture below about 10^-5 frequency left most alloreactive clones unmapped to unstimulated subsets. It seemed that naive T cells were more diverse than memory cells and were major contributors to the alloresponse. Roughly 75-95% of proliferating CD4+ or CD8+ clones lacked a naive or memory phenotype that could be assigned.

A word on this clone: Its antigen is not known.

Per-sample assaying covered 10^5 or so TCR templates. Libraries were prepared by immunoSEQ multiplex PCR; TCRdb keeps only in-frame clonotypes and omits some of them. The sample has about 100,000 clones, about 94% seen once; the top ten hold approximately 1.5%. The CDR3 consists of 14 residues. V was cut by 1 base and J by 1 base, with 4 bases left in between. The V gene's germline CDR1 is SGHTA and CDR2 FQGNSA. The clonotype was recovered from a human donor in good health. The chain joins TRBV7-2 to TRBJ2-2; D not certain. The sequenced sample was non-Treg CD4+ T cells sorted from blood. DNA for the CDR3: TGTGCCAGCAGCTTAGACTTGAACACCGGGGAGCTGTTTTTT. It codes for CASSLDLNTGELFF.